This TCR beta chain was captured in a study of cytomegalovirus exposure and HLA in healthy donors. This CDR3 has 15 residues. The ends were cut back, 2 bases at V and 5 bases at J, with 15 bases in the middle. In germline, CDR1 is MNHEY, CDR2 SVGAGI. In the case of this clone: What it binds is not known.

Study-level findings and limits: Among TCR beta chains, those listed as cytomegalovirus-associated numbered around 180. It was reportedly the case that the classifier diagnosed cytomegalovirus status with high specificity and sensitivity.

The repertoire was sequenced with immunoSEQ multiplex PCR; TCRdb's copy has only in-frame clones and lacks some. The sample holds some 86,000 clones, roughly 93% seen once. J is TRBJ1-1 and V is TRBV6-5; D is undetermined. Source material: PBMCs. The TCR was taken from a woman aged 25 to 39 in good health and CMV-seronegative. DNA for the CDR3: TGTGCCAGCAGTTACGGAGGCTTAACGGGGACTGAAGCTTTCTTT. Protein sequence: CASSYGGLTGTEAFF.